This T cell receptor (beta chain) was identified during a study of cytomegalovirus exposure and HLA in healthy donors. This CDR3 region has 14 residues. The V gene end was trimmed by 7 bases and the J gene end by 8 bases; junction bases not matched to a gene: 8. Germline assignment: CDR1 LNHDA and CDR2 SQIVND (reference sequence). Study results and limitations: For presence/absence analyses, sequencing depth was assumed to be roughly uniform across donors. Later on, an analysis tied roughly 17,000 TCR beta sequences to HLA alleles at 0.05 false discovery rate. A later analysis reported that several of the most significant clusters appeared to be linked to common viral pathogens, among them Epstein-Barr virus.

A note on this clone: As yet, its antigen is unknown.

Amplification used 60 Vbeta primers and 13 Jbeta primers. Original analysis: Later reanalysis found about 78 million unique TCR beta chains, approximately 11 million of them shared. Profiling relied on immunoSEQ multiplex PCR, and the TCRdb table lists in-frame clones only, not all of them. The V and J calls and clone size were taken over from that table, and D and trimming were inferred from the DNA. The sample carries about 240,000 clones, roughly 80% recorded once. The sample was PBMCs. The chain is built from TRBV19 and TRBJ2-1, with 10 bases matching TRBD1. The receptor comes from a woman in her 40s in good health and CMV-seropositive. The CDR3 DNA is TGTGCCAGTAATGCCGCCGGGACAGGGGATGAGCAGTTCTTC. Protein: CASNAAGTGDEQFF. Variable domain in full (rest from reference TRBV19 and TRBJ2-1): DGGITQSPKYLFRKEGQNVTLSCEQNLNHDAMYWYRQDPGQGLRLIYYSQIVNDFQKGDIAEGYSVSREKKESFPLTVTSAQKNPTAFYLCASNAAGTGDEQFFGPGTRLTVL.